A selection of T cell receptor beta chains follows, all from one sample in a study of T cell repertoires in cytomegalovirus infection. What these receptors recognize is not known. TCRdb redid the calling of the reads with MiXCR, one entry per CDR3 protein. The table includes some 920,000 distinct CDR3 sequences, roughly a third detected once. The source was cultured CD8+ T cells from PBMCs, collected from culture after CMV antigen stimulation. The receptors originated from a human donor in good health (CMV status not recorded). Some clones in this sample may be carry-over from other donors' samples. CDR3s include the opening cysteine and the closing phenylalanine or tryptophan. Each record gives: CDR3 protein, CDR3 DNA, J gene, clone size, D gene, V gene. D genes are given only for firm matches. A clone size is listed for some rows: how often the clone was seen (once, few, many), or a class if it is expanded.

CASSPPGDGAPNYGYTF | TGTGCCAGCTCACCCCCGGGAGACGGCGCGCCAAACTATGGCTACACCTTC | TRBJ1-2 | NA | NA | TRBV18
CASGLTGSNQPQHF | TGTGCCAGCGGTTTGACAGGGAGCAATCAGCCCCAGCATTTT | TRBJ1-5 | NA | TRBD1 | TRBV27
CASSPGLPLAKNIQYF | TGTGCCAGCAGTCCAGGACTGCCGCTAGCCAAAAACATTCAGTACTTC | TRBJ2-4 | few | NA | TRBV27
CASSPRGTGSTDTQYF | TGTGCCAGCTCACCCCGAGGGACAGGAAGCACAGATACGCAGTATTTT | TRBJ2-3 | few | TRBD1 | TRBV18
CASSEGQGGEETQYF | TGTGCCAGCAGTGAAGGACAGGGGGGAGAAGAGACCCAGTACTTC | TRBJ2-5 | NA | TRBD1 | TRBV2
CASTTGTGRTGELFF | TGTGCCAGTACGACGGGGACAGGGAGGACCGGGGAGCTGTTTTTT | TRBJ2-2 | NA | TRBD1 | TRBV6-2/TRBV6-3
CASSWAPLQETQYF | TGCGCCAGCAGCTGGGCCCCCCTCCAAGAGACCCAGTACTTC | TRBJ2-5 | NA | NA | TRBV5-1
CASSVGTATYNEQFF | TGTGCCAGCAGCGTGGGGACAGCCACCTACAATGAGCAGTTCTTC | TRBJ2-1 | NA | TRBD1 | TRBV9
CASSPFAGQPQHF | TGTGCCAGCAGCCCCTTCGCTGGTCAGCCCCAGCATTTT | TRBJ1-5 | many | NA | TRBV7-2
CSARVDTINEKLFF | TGCAGTGCTAGAGTGGACACGATTAATGAAAAACTGTTTTTT | TRBJ1-4 | few | NA | TRBV20-1
CASSQTPGNTIYF | TGTGCCAGCAGCCAAACCCCTGGAAACACCATATATTTT | TRBJ1-3 | NA | NA | TRBV28
CASSWISNYGYTF | TGTGCCAGCAGCTGGATATCTAACTATGGCTACACCTTC | TRBJ1-2 | NA | NA | TRBV7-9
CASSFSFSGYEQYF | TGTGCCAGCAGCTTCAGTTTTTCTGGCTACGAGCAGTACTTC | TRBJ2-7 | many | NA | TRBV7-6
CASSQKPSGREQYF | TGCGCCAGCAGCCAAAAGCCCTCGGGCCGAGAGCAGTACTTC | TRBJ2-7 | few | NA | TRBV4-1
CASSIGPSEKLFF | TGTGCCAGCAGTATCGGACCAAGCGAAAAACTGTTTTTT | TRBJ1-4 | few | NA | TRBV12-3/TRBV12-4
CRGGSWNTEAFF | TGCAGGGGCGGGTCTTGGAACACTGAAGCTTTCTTT | TRBJ1-1 | NA | NA | TRBV20-1
CASSLLLIGSGGEETQYF | TGTGCCAGCAGTCTACTTCTCATAGGTAGCGGGGGGGAGGAGACCCAGTACTTC | TRBJ2-5 | NA | TRBD2 | TRBV7-6
CATSDGHSYEQYF | TGTGCCACCAGTGACGGACACTCCTACGAGCAGTACTTC | TRBJ2-7 | few | NA | TRBV24-1
CASSLALNQPQHF | TGTGCCAGCAGTCTGGCCCTGAATCAGCCCCAGCATTTT | TRBJ1-5 | many | NA | TRBV12-3/TRBV12-4
CASTPGGGALRETQYF | TGTGCCAGCACCCCAGGGGGGGGGGCGCTTAGAGAGACCCAGTACTTC | TRBJ2-5 | NA | NA | TRBV7-6
CASMGQGTGELFF | TGTGCCAGCATGGGACAGGGAACCGGGGAGCTGTTTTTT | TRBJ2-2 | many | TRBD1 | TRBV6-2/TRBV6-3
CASSLYWRRDEQYF | TGTGCCAGCAGCTTATATTGGCGGCGGGACGAGCAGTACTTC | TRBJ2-7 | NA | NA | TRBV7-9
CASSSRTGKNEQFF | TGTGCCAGCAGTTCTCGGACAGGCAAGAATGAGCAGTTCTTC | TRBJ2-1 | few | TRBD1 | TRBV27
CASSSFSGGGTSYNEQFF | TGTGCCAGCAGCTCCTTTAGCGGGGGGGGGACTAGTTACAATGAGCAGTTCTTC | TRBJ2-1 | once | TRBD2 | TRBV7-4
CASSLGGNRGGGETQYF | TGTGCCAGCAGCCTAGGAGGGAACAGGGGCGGGGGAGAGACCCAGTACTTC | TRBJ2-5 | few | NA | TRBV11-3
CASSLARLTSGGWDEQFF | TGTGCCAGCAGTTTAGCGCGGCTGACTAGCGGGGGCTGGGATGAGCAGTTCTTC | TRBJ2-1 | few | TRBD2 | TRBV12-3/TRBV12-4
CASSSSLPGTNQETQYF | TGTGCCAGCAGTTCATCCCTCCCAGGGACTAACCAAGAGACCCAGTACTTC | TRBJ2-5 | NA | TRBD2 | TRBV28
CASSQDRPSETQYF | TGCGCCAGCAGCCAAGACCGACCCTCCGAGACCCAGTACTTC | TRBJ2-5 | few | NA | TRBV4-3
CASSKPGQGSYNEQFF | TGTGCCAGCAGTAAACCGGGACAGGGATCCTACAATGAGCAGTTCTTC | TRBJ2-1 | many | TRBD1 | TRBV28
CASSLSTSGGSYEQFF | TGTGCCAGCAGCTTAAGCACTAGCGGGGGTAGCTATGAGCAGTTCTTC | TRBJ2-1 | many | TRBD2 | TRBV7-9
CASSFTGRFNEKLFF | TGTGCCAGCAGCTTTACAGGAAGGTTTAATGAAAAACTGTTTTTT | TRBJ1-4 | NA | NA | TRBV6-5
CASSFGGTGDETQYF | TGTGCCAGCAGTTTTGGAGGGACAGGGGATGAGACCCAGTACTTC | TRBJ2-5 | NA | TRBD1 | TRBV28
CASSPTPTGYTF | TGTGCCAGCAGCCCGACACCTACGGGCTACACCTTC | TRBJ1-2 | few | NA | TRBV6-1
CASSDVARAMNTEAFF | TGTGCCAGCAGTGACGTTGCCAGGGCCATGAACACTGAAGCTTTCTTT | TRBJ1-1 | NA | NA | TRBV2
CASSPDPSGYEQYF | TGTGCCAGCAGTCCCGACCCCTCGGGCTACGAGCAGTACTTC | TRBJ2-7 | few | NA | TRBV27
CASSLVQGRGTEAFF | TGTGCCAGCAGCTTAGTTCAGGGAAGAGGAACTGAAGCTTTCTTT | TRBJ1-1 | many | NA | TRBV7-6
CASSTRTPLLAKNIQYF | TGTGCCAGCAGTACCCGGACTCCTCTGCTAGCCAAAAACATTCAGTACTTC | TRBJ2-4 | NA | NA | TRBV28
CASSYRAFYGYTF | TGTGCCAGCAGTTACCGGGCATTCTATGGCTACACCTTC | TRBJ1-2 | few | NA | TRBV6-5
CASRKPSGGNNEQFF | TGTGCCAGCAGGAAGCCTAGCGGGGGAAACAATGAGCAGTTCTTC | TRBJ2-1 | few | TRBD2 | TRBV7-9
CAISERGGQALDTQYF | TGTGCCATCAGTGAGCGGGGTGGACAGGCGCTAGATACGCAGTATTTT | TRBJ2-3 | many | TRBD1 | TRBV10-3
CGTRGDTGELFF | TGCGGAACGAGGGGGGACACCGGGGAGCTGTTTTTT | TRBJ2-2 | NA | NA | TRBV29-1
CASSRHAGTRGGNEQFF | TGTGCCAGCAGTCGTCACGCGGGGACTAGGGGTGGCAATGAGCAGTTCTTC | TRBJ2-1 | NA | TRBD2 | TRBV6-2/TRBV6-3
CASKGPTGPPYEQYF | TGTGCCAGCAAGGGGCCAACAGGACCCCCCTACGAGCAGTACTTC | TRBJ2-7 | NA | NA | TRBV6-6
CAFLDPYENTGELFF | TGTGCCTTTCTGGATCCCTACGAGAACACCGGGGAGCTGTTTTTT | TRBJ2-2 | many | NA | TRBV7-9
CASSWSRTDTQYF | TGTGCCAGCAGTTGGTCAAGAACAGATACGCAGTATTTT | TRBJ2-3 | few | NA | TRBV6-2/TRBV6-3
CASSYGTGNYGYTF | TGTGCCAGCAGTTATGGGACAGGGAACTATGGCTACACCTTC | TRBJ1-2 | few | TRBD1 | TRBV6-1
CASSLVGGGDPEAFF | TGCGCCAGCAGCTTGGTGGGCGGCGGAGACCCTGAAGCTTTCTTT | TRBJ1-1 | few | NA | TRBV5-1
CASSQEHQLRADTQYF | TGTGCCAGCAGCCAAGAACACCAATTACGGGCAGATACGCAGTATTTT | TRBJ2-3 | NA | NA | TRBV4-2
CASSLEGGQIRSYEQYF | TGTGCCAGCAGCTTAGAAGGAGGACAAATCCGCTCCTACGAGCAGTACTTC | TRBJ2-7 | many | NA | TRBV7-9
CASSVRGRTNEKLFF | TGTGCCAGCAGTGTCAGGGGGCGAACTAATGAAAAACTGTTTTTT | TRBJ1-4 | few | TRBD1 | TRBV12-3/TRBV12-4
CASSGAGSPSSGNTIYF | TGTGCCAGCTCCGGGGCGGGCAGCCCCAGCTCTGGAAACACCATATATTTT | TRBJ1-3 | few | NA | TRBV12-3/TRBV12-4
CSAREHHMNTEAFF | TGCAGTGCTAGAGAGCACCACATGAACACTGAAGCTTTCTTT | TRBJ1-1 | NA | NA | TRBV20-1
CASSFEQGRPDTQYF | TGTGCCAGCAGTTTTGAACAGGGTAGGCCAGATACGCAGTATTTT | TRBJ2-3 | NA | NA | TRBV27
CASSSPRDRVNSGANVLTF | TGTGCCAGCAGTTCGCCCCGGGACAGGGTGAACTCTGGGGCCAACGTCCTGACTTTC | TRBJ2-6 | few | TRBD1 | TRBV12-3/TRBV12-4
CAISEIVTEAFF | TGTGCCATCAGTGAGATTGTCACTGAAGCTTTCTTT | TRBJ1-1 | NA | NA | TRBV10-3
CASSLQRGERVTDTQYF | TGTGCCAGCAGCCTTCAACGGGGAGAGCGGGTCACAGATACGCAGTATTTT | TRBJ2-3 | few | NA | TRBV4-2
CASSLEEGGTYEQYF | TGTGCCAGCAGCTTGGAGGAGGGGGGGACCTACGAGCAGTACTTC | TRBJ2-7 | few | NA | TRBV5-4
CASSTHRAQDSAFF | TGTGCCAGCAGCACGCACAGGGCCCAGGACTCAGCTTTCTTT | TRBJ1-1 | NA | NA | TRBV7-9
CASSFSGLDSYGYTF | TGCGCCAGCAGCTTTTCAGGTCTGGATTCATATGGCTACACCTTC | TRBJ1-2 | few | NA | TRBV5-1
CASSTTTTSGVIHEQFF | TGTGCCAGCAGTACAACTACGACTAGCGGGGTGATACATGAGCAGTTCTTC | TRBJ2-1 | few | TRBD2 | TRBV6-1